This T cell receptor (beta chain) was identified during a study of cytomegalovirus exposure and HLA in healthy donors. General observations from the study: Later analysis demonstrated an association between a missense DCLRE1C variant and TCR beta V- and J-gene trimming.

V shed 4 bases, J shed 6 bases, and the junction held 9 bases outside the gene matches. CDR1 is LGHNA, CDR2 YSLEER, per germline. CDR3 length: 15 residues. About this clone itself: The antigen is undetermined.

The study ran its PCR with 60 Vbeta and 13 Jbeta primers. Clones were read by immunoSEQ multiplex PCR, and TCRdb kept only the in-frame ones, dropping some. The sample includes about 200,000 clones, about 77% seen only once; the top ten take roughly 2%. The chain has TRBV4-3 and TRBJ2-7; 10 positions match TRBD2. The receptor was derived from a woman aged 25 to 45 in good health and CMV-seropositive. The sample comprised PBMCs. CDR3 sequence reads: CASSPRAGGGGEQYF. In nucleotides, the CDR3 is TGCGCCAGCAGCCCACGAGCGGGAGGGGGCGGCGAGCAGTACTTC.